The 8 T cell receptor beta chains listed next were all sequenced from one sample in a study of CD8 T cells in ankylosing spondylitis. In TCRdb, the 5' RACE reads were re-called with MiXCR into one record per CDR3 protein. The repertoire holds about 130,000 distinct CDR3 sequences, about 6.5% seen once, with 9% to 15% in the top ten. The sequenced sample was blood, either unsorted or a sorted T cell fraction (not recorded which). The receptors here all came from a male donor with ankylosing spondylitis or in good health (not recorded which).

This clonotype was seen many times. The chain recombines TRBV27 with TRBJ2-7; TRBD1 matches 7 bases. CDR1 MNHEY and CDR2 SMNVEV come from the germline V gene (reference sequence). V was pared by 1 base and J by 5 bases, with 11 bases of the junction left unmatched. CDR3 length equals 16 residues. CDR3: CASSLYRGRGSHEQYF. CDR3 DNA sequence: TGTGCCAGCAGTTTATATCGGGGCAGGGGGAGCCACGAGCAGTACTTC.

This clonotype came up many times. The chain couples TRBV7-2 to TRBJ1-1; D is possibly TRBD1 (6 bases). From germline, CDR1 is SGHTA and CDR2 FQGNSA. The CDR3 has 13 residues. V was trimmed by 4 bases and J by 8 bases, leaving 14 bases between them. The CDR3 DNA sequence: TGTGCCAGCAGCTCCCCGACAGGAATAGAAGCTTTCTTT. Protein sequence: CASSSPTGIEAFF.

The chain has TRBV27 and TRBJ1-2; TRBD1 aligns across 9 bases. V was clipped by 7 bases and J by 2 bases; unmatched bases: 2. CDR1 and CDR2 (germline): MNHEY, SMNVEV (reference sequence). The CDR3 length is 13 residues. Here the CDR3 DNA reads TGTGCCAGCACAGACAGGGGGAACTATGGCTACACCTTC. This sequence encodes CASTDRGNYGYTF.

This clonotype has a count of ten or more. The J gene is TRBJ2-1, the V gene TRBV11-2; the match to TRBD1 covers 8 bases. Germline V lookup: CDR1 SGHAT, CDR2 FQNNGV. With V trimmed by 5 bases and J by 4 bases, 4 bases remained unmatched. The CDR3 has 14 residues. The chain's CDR3 is CASSPGTGYNEQFF. As DNA, the CDR3 is TGTGCCAGCAGCCCCGGGACAGGTTACAATGAGCAGTTCTTC.

This clonotype was seen ten or more times. The V call is TRBV5-1, the J call TRBJ2-3; D gene ambiguous. The CDR3 length is 11 residues. V lost 7 bases to trimming and J lost 4 bases, with 7 bases between them. Per germline, CDR1 SGHRS and CDR2 YFSETQ. The CDR3 spells CASGPPDTQYF. DNA of the CDR3: TGCGCCAGCGGCCCCCCAGATACGCAGTATTTT.

In its sample, this clonotype was seen many times. The chain joins TRBV5-1 to TRBJ1-2, with 8 positions matching TRBD1. Germline CDR1 is SGHRS and CDR2 is YFSETQ. CDR3 size: 13 residues. The junction had 5 bases not matched to a gene; V was cut back by 4 bases and J by 6 bases. The CDR3 protein is CASSGMTGDGYTF. Here the CDR3 DNA reads TGCGCCAGCAGCGGGATGACAGGGGATGGCTACACCTTC.

This clonotype was seen many times. The rearrangement joins TRBV3-1 to TRBJ2-4; TRBD2 matches 7 bases. This CDR3 has 16 residues. With 3 bases clipped from V and 3 bases from J, the junction kept 8 bases outside the gene matches. Germline values: CDR1 LGHDT, CDR2 YNNKEL (reference sequence). CDR3 residues: CASSQPPGGSKNIQYF. The CDR3 DNA reads TGTGCCAGCAGCCAGCCTCCGGGGGGAAGCAAAAACATTCAGTACTTC.

Comment on this clonotype: This may stem from a read error, because a much larger clone lies one nucleotide away. No conserved phenylalanine or tryptophan is present at the end of the CDR3, so a read error is the likely explanation. The chain recombines TRBV5-4 with TRBJ2-1; D remains ambiguous. In germline, CDR1 is SGHNT, CDR2 YYREEE (reference sequence). Trimming took off 0 bases at V and 7 bases at J, with 5 bases between the two ends. The CDR3 is made up of 12 amino acids. The CDR3 DNA reads as TGTGCCAGCAGCTTGGTAGCAAATGAGCAGTTCTCC. This gives the protein CASSLVANEQFS.